These 9 T cell receptor beta chains originate from one sample sequenced in a study of CXCR3-negative and CXCR3-positive naive CD8 T cells. 5' RACE with UMI labels generated the TRB cDNA libraries. TCRdb reprocessed the 5' RACE reads, keeping one entry per CDR3 protein, no DNA. This table holds 100,000 to 150,000 distinct CDR3 sequences. The specimen was naive CXCR3- CD8+ T cells from blood. Subset specified: CD45RO-CCR7+CD27+CD95- naive CD8+ T cells lacking CXCR3 (TNR3-). Every receptor here comes from a human donor in good health. Some clones in this sample may be carry-over from other donors' samples.

The chain combines TRBV7-2 with TRBJ2-1; TCRdb indicates TRBD1, and absent DNA this call remains unverified. This CDR3 is built from 15 residues. Germline V gene lookup returns CDR1 SGHTA and CDR2 FQGNSA. The chain's CDR3 is CASRLEGQGYNEQFF.

V and J are TRBV2 and TRBJ2-7. The CDR3 runs to 13 residues. CDR1 and CDR2 (germline): SNHLY, FYNNEI. CDR3 sequence: CASSGKTEYEQYF.

The CDR3 region is CASSVDLAGVQETQYF. The chain couples TRBV9 to TRBJ2-5; TCRdb's D call of TRBD2 is untestable without DNA. The CDR3 covers 16 residues. Germline-derived CDR1 and CDR2 are SGDLS and YYNGEE.

The rearrangement uses TRBV19 and TRBJ1-1. Germline CDR1 and CDR2: LNHDA and SQIVND (reference sequence). The CDR3 length is 15 residues. CDR3 sequence: CASTPSGTANTEAFF.

This chain uses TRBV5-1 with TRBJ2-7; TCRdb proposes TRBD2, but this gene call is untestable without DNA. Germline V gene sequence: CDR1 SGHRS, CDR2 YFSETQ. The CDR3 is 15 residues long. CDR3 residues: CASSLFSGSSYEQYF.

The gene calls are TRBV27 and TRBJ2-4; no DNA is available, so the TRBD1 call from TCRdb remains unchecked. This CDR3 region has 14 residues. CDR1 MNHEY and CDR2 SMNVEV come from the germline V gene (reference sequence). The CDR3 sequence: CASSYRGAKNIQYF.

This chain uses TRBV12-3 or TRBV12-4 with TRBJ2-2; without DNA, the TCRdb call of TRBD1 cannot be checked. This CDR3 has 16 amino acids. The CDR3 spells CASSLGAYSNTGELFF.

This chain connects TRBV5-1 to TRBJ1-2; lacking DNA, the TRBD1 call made by TCRdb goes unchecked. CDR1 is SGHRS and CDR2 is YFSETQ in the germline V gene. The CDR3 spans 17 residues. CDR3: CASSLGWGQFPYYGYTF.

This chain links TRBV13 with TRBJ2-1; without DNA, the TCRdb call of TRBD2 cannot be checked. Germline V gene data show CDR1 as PRHDT and CDR2 as FYEKMQ (reference sequence). There are 17 residues in the CDR3. CDR3 region: CASSSGPRIQSYNEQFF.